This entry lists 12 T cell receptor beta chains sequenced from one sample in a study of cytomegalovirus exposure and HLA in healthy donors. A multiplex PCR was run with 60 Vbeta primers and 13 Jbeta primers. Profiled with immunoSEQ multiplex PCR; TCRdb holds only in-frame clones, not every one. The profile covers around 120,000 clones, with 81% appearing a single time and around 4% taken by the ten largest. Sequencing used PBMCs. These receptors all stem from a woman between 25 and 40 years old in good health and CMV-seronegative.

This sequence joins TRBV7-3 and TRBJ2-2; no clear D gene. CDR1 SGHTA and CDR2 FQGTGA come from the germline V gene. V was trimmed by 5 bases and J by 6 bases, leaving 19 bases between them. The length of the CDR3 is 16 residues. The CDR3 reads CASSAVGLSEPGELFF. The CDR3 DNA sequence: TGTGCCAGCAGCGCCGTTGGGCTGTCTGAACCCGGGGAGCTGTTTTTT.

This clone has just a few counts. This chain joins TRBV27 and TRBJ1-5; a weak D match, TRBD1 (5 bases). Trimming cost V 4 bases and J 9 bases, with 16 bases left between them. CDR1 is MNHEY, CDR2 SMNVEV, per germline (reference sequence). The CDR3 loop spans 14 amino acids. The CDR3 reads CASSSGQATGPQHF. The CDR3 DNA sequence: TGTGCCAGCAGTTCCGGACAAGCCACGGGGCCCCAGCATTTT.

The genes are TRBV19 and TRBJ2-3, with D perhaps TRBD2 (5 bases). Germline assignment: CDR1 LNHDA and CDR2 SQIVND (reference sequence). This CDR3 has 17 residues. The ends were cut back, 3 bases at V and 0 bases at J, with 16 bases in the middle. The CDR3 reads CASSMSVYGMSTDTQYF. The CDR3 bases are TGTGCCAGTAGTATGTCAGTGTACGGGATGAGCACAGATACGCAGTATTTT. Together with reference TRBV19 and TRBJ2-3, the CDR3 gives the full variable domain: DGGITQSPKYLFRKEGQNVTLSCEQNLNHDAMYWYRQDPGQGLRLIYYSQIVNDFQKGDIAEGYSVSREKKESFPLTVTSAQKNPTAFYLCASSMSVYGMSTDTQYFGPGTRLTVL.

The CDR3 DNA reads as TGTGCCAGCAGCTTGTCGGGAAATGGAATATCAACTAATGAAAAACTGTTTTTT. This codes for CASSLSGNGISTNEKLFF. This chain connects TRBV5-4 to TRBJ1-4; no clear D gene. Trimming left V 1 base short and J 0 bases short, with 16 bases between. Germline loops: CDR1 SGHNT, CDR2 YYREEE (reference sequence). CDR3 length: 18 amino acids.

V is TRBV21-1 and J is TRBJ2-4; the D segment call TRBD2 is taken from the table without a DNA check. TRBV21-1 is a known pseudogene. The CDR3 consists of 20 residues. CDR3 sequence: CASSKTASGSDRLAKNIQYF. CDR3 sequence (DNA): TGTGCCAGCAGCAAAACGGCTAGCGGGAGTGACCGCCTAGCCAAAAACATTCAGTACTTC.

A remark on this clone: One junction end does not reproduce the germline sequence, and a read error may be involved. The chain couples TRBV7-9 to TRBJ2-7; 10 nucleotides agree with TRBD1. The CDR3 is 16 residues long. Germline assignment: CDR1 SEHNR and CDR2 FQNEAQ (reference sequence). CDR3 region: CSSSFSGTGVAYEQYF. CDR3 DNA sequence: TGTTCCAGCAGCTTCTCGGGGACAGGGGTCGCCTACGAGCAGTACTTC.

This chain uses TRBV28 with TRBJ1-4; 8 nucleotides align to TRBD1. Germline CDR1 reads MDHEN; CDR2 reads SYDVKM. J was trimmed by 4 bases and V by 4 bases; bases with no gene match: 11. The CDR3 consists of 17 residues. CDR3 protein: CASSSVRGRAVNEKLFF. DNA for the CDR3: TGTGCCAGCAGTTCCGTCAGGGGGCGAGCGGTTAATGAAAAACTGTTTTTT.

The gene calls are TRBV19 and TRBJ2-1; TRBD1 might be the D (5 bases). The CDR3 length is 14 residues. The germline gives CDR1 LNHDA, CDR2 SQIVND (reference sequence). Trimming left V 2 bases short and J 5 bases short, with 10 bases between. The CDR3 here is CASSIQGADNEQFF. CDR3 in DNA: TGTGCCAGTAGTATACAAGGGGCCGACAATGAGCAGTTCTTC.

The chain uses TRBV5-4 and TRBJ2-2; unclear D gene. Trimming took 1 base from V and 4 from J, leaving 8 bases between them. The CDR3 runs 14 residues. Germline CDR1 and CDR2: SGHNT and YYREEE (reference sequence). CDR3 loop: CASSLSRVTGELFF. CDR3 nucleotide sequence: TGTGCCAGCAGCTTGTCCCGGGTCACCGGGGAGCTGTTTTTT.

CDR3 bases: TGTGCCAGCACGAGAAAACCGGGACAGGGAGGATACGAGCAGTACTTC. Translation gives CASTRKPGQGGYEQYF. J is TRBJ2-7 and V is TRBV27; 9 positions match TRBD1. This CDR3 contains 16 residues. Trimming cost V 7 bases and J 4 bases; bases outside gene matches: 14. Germline CDR1 and CDR2: MNHEY and SMNVEV (reference sequence).

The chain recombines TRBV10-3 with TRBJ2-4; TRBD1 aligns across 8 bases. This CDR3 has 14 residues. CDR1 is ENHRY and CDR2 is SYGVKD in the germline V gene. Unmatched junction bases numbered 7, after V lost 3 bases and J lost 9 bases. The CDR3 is CAISESGQAGIQYF. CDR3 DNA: TGTGCCATCAGTGAATCGGGACAGGCCGGCATTCAGTACTTC.

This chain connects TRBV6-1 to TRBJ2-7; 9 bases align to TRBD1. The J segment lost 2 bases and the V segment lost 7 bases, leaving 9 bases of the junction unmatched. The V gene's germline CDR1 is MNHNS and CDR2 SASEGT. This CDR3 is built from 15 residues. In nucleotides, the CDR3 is TGTGCCAGCACCGGAAAGACAGGGGGGACCTACGAGCAGTACTTC. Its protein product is CASTGKTGGTYEQYF.